The 15 T cell receptor beta chains given below trace back to one sample, sequenced in a study of beta chain features in type 1 diabetes. Every isolated RNA sample was fully reverse transcribed, so sequencing captured expressed TCRB transcripts. Only in-frame clones appear in the TCRdb table, and some are missing; sequencing was by immunoSEQ multiplex PCR. The sample includes around 300,000 clones, around 15% of them seen just once. Sample: central memory CD4+ T cells from blood. The receptor source for this set is a man aged 30 to 45 in good health.

The sample holds many counts of this clone. V is TRBV18 and J is TRBJ2-7; D is unresolved. The CDR3 extends over 11 amino acids. Germline CDR1 is KGHSH and CDR2 is LQKENI. V was clipped by 5 bases and J by 3 bases, with 5 bases between them. CDR3 in DNA: TGTGCCAGCTCAGCTAACTACGAGCAGTACGTC. Its protein is CASSANYEQYV.

This clone was seen only a few times. The chain couples TRBV6-6 to TRBJ2-1; 9 nucleotides align to TRBD1. Germline trimming cut 5 bases from V and 5 bases from J; bases unmatched to any gene: 7. CDR1 and CDR2 (germline): MNHNY, SVGAGI (reference sequence). The CDR3 length is 15 residues. The CDR3 nucleotides are TGTGCCAGCAGTACGATTGGGACAGGGAACAATGAGCAGTTCTTC. Encoded protein: CASSTIGTGNNEQFF.

The chain couples TRBV6-1 to TRBJ2-1, with 12 positions matching TRBD2. The CDR3 is 15 amino acids. V lost 6 bases, J lost 8 bases, and 8 bases stayed unmatched. The V gene's germline CDR1 is MNHNS and CDR2 SASEGT. CDR3 region: CASRPTSGSWYEQFF. In DNA form, the CDR3 reads TGTGCCAGCAGACCGACTAGCGGGAGTTGGTATGAGCAGTTCTTC.

This chain uses TRBV5-4 with TRBJ2-3, with a possible D match to TRBD2 (7 bases). Trimming took off 5 bases at V and 2 bases at J, with 12 bases between the two ends. The CDR3 contains 14 residues. Germline CDR1 and CDR2: SGHNT and YYREEE (reference sequence). The CDR3 DNA follows: TGTGCCAGCAGAGGGGGGGGGTTCACAGATACGCAGTATTTT. Residues: CASRGGGFTDTQYF.

The chain carries TRBV4-1 and TRBJ2-1; perhaps D is TRBD1 or TRBD2 (5 bases each). The germline V and J ends were trimmed by 0 bases and 5 bases, with 17 bases remaining between them. Germline V gives CDR1 MGHRA, CDR2 YSYEKL. The CDR3 has 17 residues. The CDR3: CASSQDRRLSGHNEQFF. The CDR3 DNA reads TGCGCCAGCAGCCAAGATCGGCGACTCTCGGGGCACAATGAGCAGTTCTTC.

In its sample, this clone was seen a few times. The CDR3 is CASSQALAGENIQYF. The CDR3 DNA follows: TGCGCCAGCAGCCAAGCTCTAGCGGGGGAAAACATTCAGTACTTC. This chain uses TRBV4-1 with TRBJ2-4; TRBD2 agrees at 10 bases. The V segment lost 1 base and the J segment 5 bases; nucleotides outside the gene matches: 2. The CDR3 is made up of 15 amino acids. Per germline, CDR1 MGHRA and CDR2 YSYEKL.

This clone is a singleton in its sample. This chain uses TRBV6-1 with TRBJ2-3, with D possibly matching TRBD2 (5 bases). V lost 3 bases and J lost 4, with 11 bases in between. Germline CDR1 reads MNHNS; CDR2 reads SASEGT. The CDR3 is made up of 14 amino acids. CDR3 residues: CASSDRYGADTQYF. The CDR3 DNA sequence: TGTGCCAGCAGTGACAGGTACGGGGCAGATACGCAGTATTTT.

This clone has more than one count but fewer than ten. The identical CDR3 is also encoded by other nucleotide sequences in the sample. V is TRBV4-1 and J is TRBJ2-4; 7 positions match TRBD1. J gave up 6 bases and V 2 bases, and 4 bases lay outside the gene matches. The germline V gene has CDR1 MGHRA and CDR2 YSYEKL. The CDR3 has 14 amino acids. CDR3 sequence (DNA): TGCGCCAGCAGCCAAAACAACAGGGGAAACATTCAGTACTTC. Amino acid sequence: CASSQNNRGNIQYF.

The chain employs TRBV2 and TRBJ2-7, with a weak D call TRBD2 (5 bases). This CDR3 contains 12 residues. Germline CDR1 and CDR2: SNHLY and FYNNEI. Between the trimmed V and J ends, which lost 7 bases and 4 bases, there was a span of 11 bases. The chain's CDR3 is CASKIGGYEQYF. The CDR3 DNA is TGTGCCAGCAAGATTGGCGGGTACGAGCAGTACTTC.

A few counts support this clone. The J gene is TRBJ1-5, the V gene TRBV27; D gene unclear. With 3 bases removed from V and 4 bases from J, the gap between germline ends came to 13 bases. Germline CDR1 is MNHEY and CDR2 is SMNVEV (reference sequence). This CDR3 has 15 amino acids. The CDR3 sequence: CASSFEGLANQPQHF. The CDR3 DNA reads as TGTGCCAGCAGTTTTGAGGGCCTTGCTAATCAGCCCCAGCATTTT.

This clone was detected only a few times. This rearrangement joins TRBV9 to TRBJ2-5; TRBD1 agrees at 7 bases. V shed 4 bases, J shed 6 bases, and the junction held 9 bases outside the gene matches. Germline lookup yields CDR1 SGDLS and CDR2 YYNGEE. The CDR3 has 14 amino acids. The CDR3 bases are TGTGCCAGCAGCTTACGCACAGGGGAAAAGACCCAGTACTTC. Encoded protein: CASSLRTGEKTQYF. Using reference TRBV9 and TRBJ2-5 for the parts outside the CDR3, the full variable domain is DSGVTQTPKHLITATGQRVTLRCSPRSGDLSVYWYQQSLDQGLQFLIQYYNGEERAKGNILERFSAQQFPDLHSELNLSSLELGDSALYFCASSLRTGEKTQYFGPGTRLLVL.

This clone was recorded a few times. The chain carries TRBV28 and TRBJ2-7; 7 bases agree with TRBD1. Germline V gene lookup returns CDR1 MDHEN and CDR2 SYDVKM. The ends lost 8 bases at V and 2 bases at J; junction bases unmatched: 6. CDR3 size: 13 residues. CDR3 loop: CASCAGTAYEQYV. The CDR3 DNA reads TGTGCCAGCTGTGCCGGGACAGCCTACGAGCAGTACGTC.

This clone was seen only a few times. This CDR3 is also generated by other DNA sequences in the sample. The J gene is TRBJ2-5, the V gene TRBV9; 11 nucleotides match TRBD2. The CDR3 length is 17 residues. Germline-derived CDR1 and CDR2 are SGDLS and YYNGEE. Germline trimming cut 0 bases from V and 1 base from J; bases unmatched to any gene: 5. Here the CDR3 reads CASSVDLAGGTQETQYF. Written as DNA, the CDR3 is TGTGCCAGCAGCGTAGATCTAGCGGGAGGCACCCAAGAGACCCAGTACTTC.

The V gene is TRBV5-6, the J gene TRBJ2-3; D not resolved. CDR1 is SGHDT and CDR2 is YYEEEE in the germline V gene. The V and J ends lost 3 bases and 5 bases respectively, with 4 bases between them. The CDR3 spans 11 residues. The CDR3 loop reads CASSSLDTQYF. The CDR3 coding sequence is TGTGCCAGCAGCTCCTTAGATACGCAGTATTTT.

This clone was seen a handful of times. The CDR3 loop reads CASSWGQTNTEAFF. DNA of the CDR3: TGTGCCAGCTCATGGGGACAGACAAACACTGAAGCTTTCTTT. This chain links TRBV18 with TRBJ1-1, with TRBD1 identical over 7 bases. The length of the CDR3 is 14 residues. Germline trimming cut 5 bases from V and 2 bases from J; bases unmatched to any gene: 5. Germline loops: CDR1 KGHSH, CDR2 LQKENI.